This T cell receptor beta chain was recovered during a study of beta chain features in type 1 diabetes. Germline V CDR1 and CDR2: MNHNS, SASEGT. The CDR3 is 17 amino acids. With V trimmed by 4 bases and J by 4 bases, 8 bases remained unmatched. Overall study findings and caveats: In all four CD4+ subsets, TCRB CDR3 length was significantly, moderately reduced in type 1 diabetes. In comparison with healthy donors, patients had naive, central memory and Treg TCRB repertoires that appeared more similar. Here, the possible influence of HLA type (on TCRB rearrangement) remained unresolved.

About this clone itself: Its antigen is still unknown.

Via the markers CD45RO/CCR7/CD25/CD127/CD95/CD27, stem cell-like memory, regulatory, central memory and naive CD4+ cells were sorted. What was sequenced were expressed TCRB transcripts, since all of the isolated RNA had been reverse transcribed. This table comes from immunoSEQ multiplex PCR, and its TCRdb copy is limited to in-frame clones, with some not included. The sample lists a few hundred thousand clones, 27% occurring once. Sequencing was carried out using central memory CD4+ T cells from blood. This sequence was found in a man aged 25-40 years in good health. This chain uses TRBV6-1 with TRBJ2-1; 12 nucleotides match TRBD2. The CDR3 region has the DNA TGTGCCAGCAGTGGACAGACTAGCGGGAGTGCTTACAATGAGCAGTTCTTC. It encodes CASSGQTSGSAYNEQFF.